Many counts were recorded for the clone carrying this T cell receptor (beta chain). Its antigen is still unknown. V shed 3 bases and J shed 2 bases, with 14 bases lying between them. The germline V gene has CDR1 DFQATT and CDR2 SNEGSKA (reference sequence). This CDR3 is 15 amino acids long. Breast cancer patients provided tissue from their axillary draining lymph nodes. This sample was taken from a study of breast tumors, draining lymph nodes, adjacent tissues. Study results and caveats: Data fit most tumor T cells coming from lymph node, expanding in tumor. Data only fit, rather than demonstrated, lymph node origin of most tumor T cells.

Using its own MiXCR run on the multiplex PCR reads, TCRdb lists one record per CDR3 protein. The repertoire consists of 90,000 to 120,000 distinct CDR3 sequences, with around 20% occurring once and the leading ten covering over 1%. The specimen was axillary lymph node tissue. The sequence derives from a female donor with breast cancer. Some clones in this sample may be carry-over from other donors' samples. The V and J genes are TRBV20-1 and TRBJ1-3; D unresolved. As DNA, the CDR3 is TGCAGTGCTAGTAGTCGGGTTGAGGCTGGAAACACCATATATTTT. This encodes CSASSRVEAGNTIYF.